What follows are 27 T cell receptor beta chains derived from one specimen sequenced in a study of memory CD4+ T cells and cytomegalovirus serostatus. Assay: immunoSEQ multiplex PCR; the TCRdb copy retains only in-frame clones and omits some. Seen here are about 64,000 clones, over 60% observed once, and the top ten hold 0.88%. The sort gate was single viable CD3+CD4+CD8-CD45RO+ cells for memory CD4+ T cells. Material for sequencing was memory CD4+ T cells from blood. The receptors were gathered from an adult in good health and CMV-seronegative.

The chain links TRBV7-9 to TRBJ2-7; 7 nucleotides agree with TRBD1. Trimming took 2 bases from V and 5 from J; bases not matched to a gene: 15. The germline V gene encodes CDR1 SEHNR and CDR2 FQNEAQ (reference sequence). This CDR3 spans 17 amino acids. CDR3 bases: TGTGCCAGCAGCTTAACACAGCGACAGGGCGCTCTCGACGAGCAGTACTTC. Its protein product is CASSLTQRQGALDEQYF.

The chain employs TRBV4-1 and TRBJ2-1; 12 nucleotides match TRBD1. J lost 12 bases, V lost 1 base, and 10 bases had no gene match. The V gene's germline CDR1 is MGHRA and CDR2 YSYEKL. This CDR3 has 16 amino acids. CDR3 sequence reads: CASSQGSGTGGALQFF. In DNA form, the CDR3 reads TGCGCCAGCAGCCAAGGCTCCGGGACAGGGGGCGCTTTGCAGTTCTTC.

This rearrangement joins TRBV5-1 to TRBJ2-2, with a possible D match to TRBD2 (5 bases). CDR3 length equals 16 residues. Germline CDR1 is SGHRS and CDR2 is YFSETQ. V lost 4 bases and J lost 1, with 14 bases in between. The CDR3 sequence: CASSMLLGENTGELFF. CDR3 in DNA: TGCGCCAGCAGCATGTTGTTGGGAGAGAACACCGGGGAGCTGTTTTTT.

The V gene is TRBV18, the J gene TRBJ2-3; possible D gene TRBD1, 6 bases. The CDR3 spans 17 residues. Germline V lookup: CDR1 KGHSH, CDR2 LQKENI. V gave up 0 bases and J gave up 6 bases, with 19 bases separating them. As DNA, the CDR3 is TGTGCCAGCTCACCACCTGGGGGCAAGCGAGGGTCTGATACGCAGTATTTT. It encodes CASSPPGGKRGSDTQYF.

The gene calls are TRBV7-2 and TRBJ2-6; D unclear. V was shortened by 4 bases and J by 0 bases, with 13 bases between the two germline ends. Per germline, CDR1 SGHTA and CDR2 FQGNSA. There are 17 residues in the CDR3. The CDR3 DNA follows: TGTGCCAGCAGCTCCCGGGTTGCGGTCTCTGGGGCCAACGTCCTGACTTTC. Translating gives CASSSRVAVSGANVLTF. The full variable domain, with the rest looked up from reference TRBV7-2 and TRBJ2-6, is GAGVSQSPSNKVTEKGKDVELRCDPISGHTALYWYRQSLGQGLEFLIYFQGNSAPDKSGLPSDRFSAERTGGSVSTLTIQRTQQEDSAVYLCASSSRVAVSGANVLTFGAGSRLTVL.

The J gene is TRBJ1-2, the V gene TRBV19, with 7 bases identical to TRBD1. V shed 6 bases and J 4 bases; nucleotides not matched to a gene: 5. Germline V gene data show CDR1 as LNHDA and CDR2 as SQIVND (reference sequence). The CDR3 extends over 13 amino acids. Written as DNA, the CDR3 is TGTGCCAGTAGCATCGGGACAGCCTATGGCTACACCTTC. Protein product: CASSIGTAYGYTF.

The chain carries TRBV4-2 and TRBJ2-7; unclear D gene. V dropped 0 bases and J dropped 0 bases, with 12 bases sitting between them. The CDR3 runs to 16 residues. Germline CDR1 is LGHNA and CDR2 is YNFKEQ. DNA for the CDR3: TGTGCCAGCAGCCAAGATCGGGCGGAAAACTCCTACGAGCAGTACTTC. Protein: CASSQDRAENSYEQYF.

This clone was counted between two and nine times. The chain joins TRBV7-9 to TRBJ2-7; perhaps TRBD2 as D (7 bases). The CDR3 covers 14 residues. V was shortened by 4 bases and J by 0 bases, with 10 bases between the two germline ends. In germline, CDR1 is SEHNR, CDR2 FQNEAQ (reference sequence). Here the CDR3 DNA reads TGTGCCAGCAGCTCAGGGGAGGGCTCCTACGAGCAGTACTTC. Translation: CASSSGEGSYEQYF.

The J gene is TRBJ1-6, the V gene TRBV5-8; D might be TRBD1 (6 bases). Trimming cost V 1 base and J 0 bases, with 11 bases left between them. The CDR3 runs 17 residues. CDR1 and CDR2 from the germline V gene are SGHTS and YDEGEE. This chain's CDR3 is CASSLQGMSSYNSPLHF. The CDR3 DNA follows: TGTGCCAGCAGCTTGCAGGGGATGAGCTCCTATAATTCACCCCTCCACTTT.

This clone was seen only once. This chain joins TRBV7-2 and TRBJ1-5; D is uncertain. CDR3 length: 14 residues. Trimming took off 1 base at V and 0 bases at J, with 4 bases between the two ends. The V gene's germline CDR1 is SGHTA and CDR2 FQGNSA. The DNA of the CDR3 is TGTGCCAGCAGCTTAGAGCGTAGCAATCAGCCCCAGCATTTT. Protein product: CASSLERSNQPQHF.

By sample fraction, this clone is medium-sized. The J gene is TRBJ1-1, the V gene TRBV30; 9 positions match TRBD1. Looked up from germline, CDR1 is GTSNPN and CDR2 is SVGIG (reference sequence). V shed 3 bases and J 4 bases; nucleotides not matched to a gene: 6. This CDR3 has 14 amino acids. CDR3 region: CAWRDGQGFTEAFF. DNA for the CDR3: TGTGCCTGGAGGGACGGACAGGGGTTCACTGAAGCTTTCTTT.

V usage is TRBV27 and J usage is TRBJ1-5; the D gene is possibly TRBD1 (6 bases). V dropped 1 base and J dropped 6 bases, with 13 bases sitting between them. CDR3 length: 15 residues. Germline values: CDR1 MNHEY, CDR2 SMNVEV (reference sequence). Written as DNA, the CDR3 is TGTGCCAGCAGTTTATGGGGGGCCGGAAGTCAGCCCCAGCATTTT. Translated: CASSLWGAGSQPQHF.

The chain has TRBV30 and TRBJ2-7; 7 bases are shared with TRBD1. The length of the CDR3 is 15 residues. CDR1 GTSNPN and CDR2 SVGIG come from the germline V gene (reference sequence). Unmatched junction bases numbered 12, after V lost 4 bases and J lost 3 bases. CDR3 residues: CAWKRRDSSNYEQYF. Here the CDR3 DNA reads TGTGCCTGGAAACGACGGGACAGTTCGAACTACGAGCAGTACTTC.

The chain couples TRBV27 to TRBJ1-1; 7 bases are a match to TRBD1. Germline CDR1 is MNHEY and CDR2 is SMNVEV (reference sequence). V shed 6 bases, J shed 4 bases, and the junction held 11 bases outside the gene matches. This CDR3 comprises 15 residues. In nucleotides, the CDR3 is TGTGCCAGCAGAGAACCTACAGGGGTATTCACTGAAGCTTTCTTT. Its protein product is CASREPTGVFTEAFF.

The CDR3 spells CASSQQGWREYF. The CDR3 DNA reads as TGTGCCAGCAGCCAGCAGGGGTGGAGGGAGTACTTC. This chain links TRBV28 with TRBJ2-4, with D perhaps assigned TRBD1 or TRBD2 (6 bases each). The germline gives CDR1 MDHEN, CDR2 SYDVKM. Trimming stripped 6 bases from V and 14 bases from J, with 17 bases between. The CDR3 extends over 12 amino acids.

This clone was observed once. The CDR3 nucleotides are TGTGCCAGCAGCGTAGAACTAGCGGACTACAATGAGCAGTTCTTC. It is translated as CASSVELADYNEQFF. The chain carries TRBV9 and TRBJ2-1; 8 nucleotides line up with TRBD2. The CDR3 spans 15 residues. V was pared by 0 bases and J by 3 bases, with 2 bases of the junction left unmatched. The germline V gene encodes CDR1 SGDLS and CDR2 YYNGEE.

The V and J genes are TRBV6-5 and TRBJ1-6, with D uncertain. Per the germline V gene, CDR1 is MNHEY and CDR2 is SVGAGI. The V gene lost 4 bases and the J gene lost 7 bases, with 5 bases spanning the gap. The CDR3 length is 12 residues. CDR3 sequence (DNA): TGTGCCAGCAGTTCGGCAAATTCACCCCTCCACTTT. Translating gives CASSSANSPLHF.

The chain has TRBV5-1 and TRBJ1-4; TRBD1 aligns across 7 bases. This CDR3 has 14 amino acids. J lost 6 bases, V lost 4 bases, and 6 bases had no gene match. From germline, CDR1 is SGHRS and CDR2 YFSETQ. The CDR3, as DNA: TGCGCCAGCAGCCCAGGGGGTTTGGATGAAAAACTGTTTTTT. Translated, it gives CASSPGGLDEKLFF. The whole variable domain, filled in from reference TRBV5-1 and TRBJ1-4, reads KAGVTQTPRYLIKTRGQQVTLSCSPISGHRSVSWYQQTPGQGLQFLFEYFSETQRNKGNFPGRFSGRQFSNSRSEMNVSTLELGDSALYLCASSPGGLDEKLFFGSGTQLSVL.

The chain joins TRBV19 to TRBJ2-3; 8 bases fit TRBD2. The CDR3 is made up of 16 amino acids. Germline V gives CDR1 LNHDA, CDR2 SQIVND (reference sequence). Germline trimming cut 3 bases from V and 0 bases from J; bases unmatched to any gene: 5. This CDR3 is CASSITASGSTDTQYF. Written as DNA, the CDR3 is TGTGCCAGTAGTATCACGGCTAGCGGGAGCACAGATACGCAGTATTTT.

CDR3 loop: CASSIGHQPQHF. CDR3 coding DNA: TGTGCCAGTAGTATAGGTCACCAGCCCCAGCATTTT. This chain connects TRBV19 to TRBJ1-5; D is undetermined. CDR3 length equals 12 residues. V lost 1 base, J lost 7 bases, and 5 bases lay in between. Germline V gene data show CDR1 as LNHDA and CDR2 as SQIVND (reference sequence).

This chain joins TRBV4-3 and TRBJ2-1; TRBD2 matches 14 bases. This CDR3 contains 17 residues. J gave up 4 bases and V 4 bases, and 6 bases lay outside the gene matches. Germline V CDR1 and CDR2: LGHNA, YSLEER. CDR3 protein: CASSRGLAGAYYNEQFF. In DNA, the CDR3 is TGCGCCAGCAGCCGGGGACTAGCGGGAGCGTATTACAATGAGCAGTTCTTC.

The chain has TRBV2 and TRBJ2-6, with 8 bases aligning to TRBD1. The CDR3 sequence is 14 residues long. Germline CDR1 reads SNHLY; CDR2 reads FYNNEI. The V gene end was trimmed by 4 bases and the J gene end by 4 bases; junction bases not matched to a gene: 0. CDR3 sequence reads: CASSGDRGANVLTF. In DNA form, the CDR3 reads TGTGCCAGCAGTGGGGACAGGGGGGCCAACGTCCTGACTTTC.

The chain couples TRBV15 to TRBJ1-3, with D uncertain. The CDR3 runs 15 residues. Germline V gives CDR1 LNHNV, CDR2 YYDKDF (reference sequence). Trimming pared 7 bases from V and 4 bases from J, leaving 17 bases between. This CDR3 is CATKPREGNGNTIYF. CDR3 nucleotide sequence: TGTGCCACCAAACCGCGGGAAGGGAACGGAAACACCATATATTTT.

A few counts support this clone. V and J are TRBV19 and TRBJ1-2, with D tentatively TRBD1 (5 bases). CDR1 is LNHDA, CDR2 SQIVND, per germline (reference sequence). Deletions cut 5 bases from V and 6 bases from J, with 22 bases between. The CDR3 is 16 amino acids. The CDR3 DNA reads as TGTGCCAGTAGTCCCCTATCCAGCGTCGGGGGGAATGGCTACACCTTC. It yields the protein CASSPLSSVGGNGYTF. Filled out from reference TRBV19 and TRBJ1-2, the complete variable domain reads DGGITQSPKYLFRKEGQNVTLSCEQNLNHDAMYWYRQDPGQGLRLIYYSQIVNDFQKGDIAEGYSVSREKKESFPLTVTSAQKNPTAFYLCASSPLSSVGGNGYTFGSGTRLTVV.

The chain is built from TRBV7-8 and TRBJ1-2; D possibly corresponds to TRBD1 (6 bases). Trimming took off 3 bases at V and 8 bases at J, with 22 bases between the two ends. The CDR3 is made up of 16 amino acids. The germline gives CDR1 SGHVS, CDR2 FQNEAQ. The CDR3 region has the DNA TGTGCCAGCAGCTTTCTTACAGGGAATAATGCCGGCGGCTACACCTTC. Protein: CASSFLTGNNAGGYTF.

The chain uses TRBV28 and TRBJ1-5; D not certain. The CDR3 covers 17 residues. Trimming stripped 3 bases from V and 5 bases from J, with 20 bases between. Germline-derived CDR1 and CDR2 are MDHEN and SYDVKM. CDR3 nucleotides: TGTGCCAGCAGTTTTAGGTTACCGGCACAATTGGATCAGCCCCAGCATTTT. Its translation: CASSFRLPAQLDQPQHF.

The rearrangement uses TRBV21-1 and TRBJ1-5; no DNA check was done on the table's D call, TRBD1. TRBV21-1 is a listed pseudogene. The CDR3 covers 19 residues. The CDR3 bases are TGTGCCAGCAGCAAAAGGGTCCTGTTGGGACAGCCAGAGAATCAGCCCCAGCATTTT. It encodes CASSKRVLLGQPENQPQHF.